Presented here are 24 T cell receptor beta chains from one specimen sequenced in a study of blood T cell repertoires in COVID-19. Only in-frame clones appear in the TCRdb table, and some are missing; sequencing was by immunoSEQ multiplex PCR. This sample has over 150,000 clones; about 88% occur once, and the top ten carry under 0.65%. Sequences were obtained from peripheral blood. All receptors derive from a man in his sixties with COVID-19, enrolled during active disease.

The chain links TRBV6-5 to TRBJ1-3, with D unresolved. V shed 0 bases and J shed 1 base, with 7 bases lying between them. The CDR3 is made up of 15 amino acids. The germline gives CDR1 MNHEY, CDR2 SVGAGI. The CDR3 DNA sequence: TGTGCCAGCAGTTACTCGAGGGATTCTGGAAACACCATATATTTT. Translating gives CASSYSRDSGNTIYF.

The chain couples TRBV2 to TRBJ1-1; D unresolved. The CDR3 extends over 14 amino acids. The V and J ends lost 7 bases and 3 bases respectively, with 15 bases between them. Looked up from germline, CDR1 is SNHLY and CDR2 is FYNNEI. DNA of the CDR3: TGTGCCAGCACCCTAAAAGAGCAACACACTGAAGCTTTCTTT. This encodes CASTLKEQHTEAFF.

The rearrangement links TRBV7-2 to TRBJ1-2, with no clear D. The V end was cut by 5 bases, the J end by 0 bases, with 13 bases between. The CDR3 contains 15 residues. Germline values: CDR1 SGHTA, CDR2 FQGNSA. CDR3 sequence: CASSPSDLANYGYTF. The CDR3 DNA follows: TGTGCCAGCAGCCCCTCGGACTTAGCTAACTATGGCTACACCTTC. Full variable domain (missing parts from reference TRBV7-2 and TRBJ1-2): GAGVSQSPSNKVTEKGKDVELRCDPISGHTALYWYRQSLGQGLEFLIYFQGNSAPDKSGLPSDRFSAERTGGSVSTLTIQRTQQEDSAVYLCASSPSDLANYGYTFGSGTRLTVV.

The chain combines TRBV19 with TRBJ1-2, with no clear D. CDR1 is LNHDA and CDR2 is SQIVND in the germline V gene (reference sequence). CDR3 size: 12 residues. With 8 bases removed from V and 7 bases from J, the gap between germline ends came to 14 bases. DNA for the CDR3: TGTGCCAGTCTCCATCGAGGAGGTGGCTACACCTTC. Protein product: CASLHRGGGYTF.

Concerning this clone: A junction boundary mismatches the germline segment, possibly from a read error. Other DNA sequences in this sample translate to the same CDR3. The chain has TRBV28 and TRBJ2-3, with a possible D match to TRBD2 (5 bases). Germline CDR1 MDHEN, CDR2 SYDVKM. CDR3 size: 11 residues. CDR3 amino acids: CASSATRASNF. As DNA, the CDR3 is TGTGCCAGCAGTGCCACTAGGGCTTCAAATTTT.

This chain links TRBV9 with TRBJ1-1; D may be TRBD1 (6 bases). V lost 6 bases and J 5 bases, leaving 17 bases between the germline ends. The CDR3 is 14 residues long. In germline, CDR1 is SGDLS, CDR2 YYNGEE. CDR3 sequence (DNA): TGTGCCAGCAATCCACAGGGAGAGGGAACTGAAGCTTTCTTT. Protein sequence: CASNPQGEGTEAFF.

This clone was observed a handful of times. The chain couples TRBV15 to TRBJ1-3; 8 bases agree with TRBD1. V trimming: 0 bases; J trimming: 7 bases; junction bases outside the gene matches: 5. This CDR3 is 15 amino acids long. From germline, CDR1 is LNHNV and CDR2 YYDKDF (reference sequence). The CDR3, as DNA: TGTGCCACCAGCAGAGATCAGGGGGCGAGTAACACCATATATTTT. It yields the protein CATSRDQGASNTIYF.

The rearrangement links TRBV19 to TRBJ2-2, with D possibly TRBD2 on 6 matching bases. This CDR3 is 14 amino acids long. The V gene's germline CDR1 is LNHDA and CDR2 SQIVND (reference sequence). Trimming left V 3 bases short and J 4 bases short, with 9 bases between. This CDR3 is CASSMGGGTGELFF. The CDR3, as DNA: TGTGCCAGTAGTATGGGGGGAGGCACCGGGGAGCTGTTTTTT. Complete variable domain (other parts from reference TRBV19 and TRBJ2-2): DGGITQSPKYLFRKEGQNVTLSCEQNLNHDAMYWYRQDPGQGLRLIYYSQIVNDFQKGDIAEGYSVSREKKESFPLTVTSAQKNPTAFYLCASSMGGGTGELFFGEGSRLTVL.

This clone is a singleton in its sample. The chain links TRBV7-9 to TRBJ2-3; tentative D call: TRBD2 (5 bases). Germline V gives CDR1 SEHNR, CDR2 FQNEAQ (reference sequence). V was clipped by 5 bases and J by 6 bases, with 9 bases between them. CDR3 length: 12 amino acids. CDR3 nucleotide sequence: TGTGCCAGCAGCCGCCGCGGGGATACGCAGTATTTT. It codes for CASSRRGDTQYF.

In this sample, this clone turned up once. This chain links TRBV7-8 with TRBJ2-5; D perhaps matches TRBD2 (7 bases). The CDR3 has 16 residues. Germline V gene sequence: CDR1 SGHVS, CDR2 FQNEAQ. Trimming removed 0 bases at V and 5 bases at J, with 16 bases between. CDR3 sequence reads: CASSLAGGLEMETQYF. The CDR3 region has the DNA TGTGCCAGCAGCTTAGCGGGGGGGCTTGAGATGGAGACCCAGTACTTC.

CDR3 bases: TGTGCCAGCAGCTTGAGGACAGGGCTTGCCCACGAGCAGTACTTC. This sequence encodes CASSLRTGLAHEQYF. The chain combines TRBV11-1 with TRBJ2-7; 8 bases line up with TRBD1. Germline V CDR1 and CDR2: SGHAT, FQDESV (reference sequence). This CDR3 spans 15 amino acids. The junction had 9 bases not matched to a gene; V was cut back by 3 bases and J by 5 bases. Filled out from reference TRBV11-1 and TRBJ2-7, the complete variable domain reads EAEVAQSPRYKITEKSQAVAFWCDPISGHATLYWYRQILGQGPELLVQFQDESVVDDSQLPKDRFSAERLKGVDSTLKIQPAELGDSAMYLCASSLRTGLAHEQYFGPGTRLTVT.

CDR3 sequence (DNA): TGTGCCAGCAGCTTAGAAGGACTAGCGGGAGAGACCCAGTACTTC. Protein: CASSLEGLAGETQYF. The chain uses TRBV11-3 and TRBJ2-5; 11 bases map to TRBD2. The CDR3 sequence is 15 residues long. Trimming at V came to 0 bases and at J to 4 bases, leaving 1 base not matched to a gene. Germline V gene data show CDR1 as SGHNT and CDR2 as YENEEA.

The chain couples TRBV20-1 to TRBJ1-2; the match to TRBD1 covers 9 bases. The CDR3 is 13 amino acids. Looked up from germline, CDR1 is DFQATT and CDR2 is SNEGSKA (reference sequence). Trimming cost V 3 bases and J 7 bases; bases outside gene matches: 6. The CDR3 protein is CSASAGTGSGYTF. CDR3 bases: TGCAGTGCTAGTGCTGGGACAGGGAGTGGCTACACCTTC.

V usage is TRBV5-1 and J usage is TRBJ2-7; D is undetermined. The CDR3 has 14 amino acids. Germline values: CDR1 SGHRS, CDR2 YFSETQ. V was clipped by 0 bases and J by 5 bases, with 12 bases between them. The CDR3, as DNA: TGCGCCAGCAGCTTGGGGGCCACAACCCACGAGCAGTACTTC. It specifies CASSLGATTHEQYF.

Turning to this clone: This CDR3 is also generated by other DNA sequences in the sample. In DNA, the CDR3 is TGTGCCAGCAGTTACTCCACGGGGGGGTACGAGCAGTACTTC. This translates into CASSYSTGGYEQYF. The V call is TRBV6-5, the J call TRBJ2-7; 8 bases align to TRBD2. This CDR3 has 14 residues. Trimming cost V 0 bases and J 4 bases; bases outside gene matches: 2. Germline lookup yields CDR1 MNHEY and CDR2 SVGAGI.

V usage is TRBV28 and J usage is TRBJ1-2; the D gene is possibly TRBD1 (6 bases). The CDR3 length is 15 residues. Germline CDR1 is MDHEN and CDR2 is SYDVKM. The ends were cut back, 5 bases at V and 0 bases at J, with 13 bases in the middle. The CDR3 sequence: CASSPPDRTNYGYTF. The CDR3 bases are TGTGCCAGCAGTCCTCCGGACAGAACTAACTATGGCTACACCTTC.

Only a few counts were recorded for this clone. V gene TRBV5-5 combines with J gene TRBJ1-2; the D is unclear. Trimming shortened V by 1 base and J by 4 bases, and 14 bases separated the two germline ends. Per the germline V gene, CDR1 is SGHKS and CDR2 is YYEKEE (reference sequence). This CDR3 has 15 residues. CDR3: CASSLRAGIPYGYTF. In nucleotides, the CDR3 is TGTGCCAGCAGCTTGCGAGCAGGAATCCCCTATGGCTACACCTTC.

This clone has a handful of counts. The chain has TRBV12-3 or TRBV12-4 and TRBJ1-1; no clear D. V gave up 7 bases and J gave up 4 bases, with 10 bases separating them. The CDR3 contains 12 residues. The CDR3 spells CASTRTFTEAFF. Written as DNA, the CDR3 is TGTGCCAGCACCCGGACTTTCACTGAAGCTTTCTTT.

The rearrangement joins TRBV19 to TRBJ1-3; 8 nucleotides align to TRBD1. The CDR3 length is 13 residues. V dropped 6 bases and J dropped 8; count of bases not matched to a gene: 6. Germline V gene lookup returns CDR1 LNHDA and CDR2 SQIVND (reference sequence). Written as DNA, the CDR3 is TGTGCCAGTAGGGGACAGGCTCTGGACACCATATATTTT. Translation gives CASRGQALDTIYF.

The chain uses TRBV6-5 and TRBJ1-6; D ambiguous. The germline CDR1 and CDR2 sequences are MNHEY and SVGAGI. Trimming removed 2 bases at V and 10 bases at J, with 18 bases between. CDR3 length equals 16 residues. CDR3 loop: CASSYGSGSYQSPLHF. The CDR3 region has the DNA TGTGCCAGCAGTTACGGTTCGGGGAGTTATCAGTCACCCCTCCACTTT.

The V gene is TRBV6-6, the J gene TRBJ1-5; TRBD1 matches 7 bases. CDR1 MNHNY and CDR2 SVGAGI come from the germline V gene (reference sequence). The CDR3 is 14 residues long. J was trimmed by 1 base and V by 6 bases; bases with no gene match: 3. Here the CDR3 DNA reads TGTGCCAGCAGGGTGGGACAGAGCAATCAGCCCCAGCATTTT. Translated, it gives CASRVGQSNQPQHF.

The chain links TRBV5-3 to TRBJ2-1; 13 positions match TRBD2. TRBV5-3 is recorded as an ORF, its role being uncertain. Trimming removed 1 base from V and 8 bases from J; junction bases left unmatched: 6. The CDR3 totals 16 residues. The CDR3 here is CARSLTGTSGMDEQFF. Written as DNA, the CDR3 is TGTGCCAGAAGCTTGACTGGGACTAGCGGGATGGATGAGCAGTTCTTC.

This chain connects TRBV9 to TRBJ1-3; no firm D call. The CDR3 consists of 16 residues. The germline V and J ends were trimmed by 3 bases and 7 bases, with 20 bases remaining between them. Germline V gene lookup returns CDR1 SGDLS and CDR2 YYNGEE. CDR3 coding DNA: TGTGCCAGCAGCGAAGACGCGACAAGCCCTCGGAACACCATATATTTT. As protein: CASSEDATSPRNTIYF.

Only a few counts were recorded for this clone. This sequence joins TRBV19 and TRBJ2-3; 10 bases match TRBD1. This CDR3 contains 14 residues. V lost 6 bases to trimming and J lost 4 bases; unmatched junction nucleotides: 4. Germline assignment: CDR1 LNHDA and CDR2 SQIVND (reference sequence). The CDR3 DNA reads as TGTGCCAGTAGGCGGACAGGGGGGGCAGATACGCAGTATTTT. Protein: CASRRTGGADTQYF.